A single sample gave rise to the 11 T cell receptor beta chains below, sequenced in a study of T-cell memory formation after mild COVID-19. MiXCR, run by TCRdb on the 5' RACE reads, gives a single entry per CDR3 protein. Among around 430,000 distinct CDR3 sequences, 15% to 20% were seen once, and the ten largest hold around a fifth. The specimen was PBMCs or a T cell subset sorted from them (not recorded which). These receptors came from a young man who had mild COVID-19 (a few samples of this study predate the infection). Cell type and time point are not known.

This clonotype was picked up a small number of times. V usage is TRBV6-6 and J usage is TRBJ2-3; D is perhaps TRBD1 or TRBD2 (5 bases each). The V gene's germline CDR1 is MNHNY and CDR2 SVGAGI (reference sequence). The CDR3 sequence is 14 residues long. V shed 5 bases and J shed 2 bases, with 11 bases lying between them. The CDR3 region is CASSRGADTDTQYF. The CDR3 nucleotides read TGTGCCAGCAGTCGAGGGGCCGACACAGATACGCAGTATTTT.

In its sample, this clonotype was seen a few times. The chain is built from TRBV20-1 and TRBJ1-1; D might be TRBD1 (6 bases). V gave up 4 bases and J gave up 9 bases, with 12 bases separating them. The CDR3 is made up of 11 amino acids. Germline V gene data show CDR1 as DFQATT and CDR2 as SNEGSKA (reference sequence). The CDR3 coding sequence is TGCAGTGCTATCCGGGACACCCAAGCTTTCTTT. Its translation: CSAIRDTQAFF.

This clonotype was seen a handful of times. The chain combines TRBV6-2 or TRBV6-3 with TRBJ2-1, with TRBD2 as a possible D gene (5 bases). Trimming pared 2 bases from V and 10 bases from J, leaving 15 bases between. The CDR3 contains 14 residues. Per the germline V gene, CDR1 is MNHEY and CDR2 is SVGEGT. The CDR3 DNA reads TGTGCCAGCAGTTACCTTTTGAGCGGCGGCGAGCAGTTCTTC. It codes for CASSYLLSGGEQFF.

The table lists this clonotype with a few counts. This chain connects TRBV11-2 to TRBJ2-1; D unresolved. This CDR3 has 14 residues. V gave up 2 bases and J gave up 4 bases, with 9 bases separating them. CDR1 is SGHAT, CDR2 FQNNGV, per germline. The CDR3 spells CASSLRVGYNEQFF. Here the CDR3 DNA reads TGTGCCAGCAGCTTAAGGGTCGGTTACAATGAGCAGTTCTTC.

The gene calls are TRBV20-1 and TRBJ1-2; weak D call: TRBD1 (6 bases). The CDR3 contains 13 residues. The V end lost 5 bases, the J end lost 2 bases, and 12 bases lay between the germline ends. In germline, CDR1 is DFQATT, CDR2 SNEGSKA (reference sequence). The CDR3 sequence: CSASVDRNYGYTF. In nucleotides, the CDR3 is TGCAGTGCTTCCGTTGACAGGAACTATGGCTACACCTTC.

As DNA, the CDR3 is TGCAGTGCTAGAATTCCAGGGTTGCCGTACGAGCAGTACTTC. Protein: CSARIPGLPYEQYF. The chain has TRBV20-1 and TRBJ2-7; the D gene is possibly TRBD1 (5 bases). Germline CDR1 reads DFQATT; CDR2 reads SNEGSKA (reference sequence). The CDR3 has 14 amino acids. The ends were cut back, 2 bases at V and 4 bases at J, with 15 bases in the middle.

This clonotype was seen more than once but under ten times. The chain carries TRBV7-9 and TRBJ2-7; TRBD1 might be the D (5 bases). The V end was cut by 3 bases, the J end by 0 bases, with 12 bases between. The CDR3 is 15 residues long. Germline lookup yields CDR1 SEHNR and CDR2 FQNEAQ (reference sequence). The CDR3 bases are TGTGCCAGCAGCTTTACAGGCGTAAGCTCCTACGAGCAGTACTTC. As protein: CASSFTGVSSYEQYF.

This clonotype was picked up a small number of times. The rearrangement joins TRBV6-1 to TRBJ1-5; D call uncertain. Looked up from germline, CDR1 is MNHNS and CDR2 is SASEGT. V was clipped by 6 bases and J by 9 bases, with 18 bases between them. This CDR3 has 14 residues. The CDR3 sequence: CASSSLESTTPQHF. As DNA, the CDR3 is TGTGCCAGCAGCTCCCTGGAGTCGACAACGCCCCAGCATTTT.

There are a few counts of this clonotype. The J gene is TRBJ1-1, the V gene TRBV18, with D possibly being TRBD1 (6 bases). This CDR3 contains 16 residues. V lost 0 bases and J lost 4, with 15 bases in between. Germline V gives CDR1 KGHSH, CDR2 LQKENI. CDR3 amino acids: CASSPPLGGTTTEAFF. DNA for the CDR3: TGTGCCAGCTCACCACCGCTAGGGGGGACTACCACTGAAGCTTTCTTT. Together with reference TRBV18 and TRBJ1-1, the CDR3 gives the full variable domain: NAGVMQNPRHLVRRRGQEARLRCSPMKGHSHVYWYRQLPEEGLKFMVYLQKENIIDESGMPKERFSAEFPKEGPSILRIQQVVRGDSAAYFCASSPPLGGTTTEAFFGQGTRLTVV.

This clonotype was counted a few times. V and J are TRBV4-1 and TRBJ2-3; D might be TRBD2 (5 bases). Germline V CDR1 and CDR2: MGHRA, YSYEKL. V dropped 0 bases and J dropped 8 bases, with 6 bases sitting between them. CDR3 length equals 12 residues. The CDR3 protein is CASSQELVTQYF. DNA of the CDR3: TGCGCCAGCAGCCAAGAACTAGTTACGCAGTATTTT.

This clonotype occurred a few times. This chain joins TRBV7-2 and TRBJ2-5; 7 nucleotides align to TRBD2. The CDR3 is made up of 15 amino acids. Per germline, CDR1 SGHTA and CDR2 FQGNSA. Germline trimming cut 1 base from V and 5 bases from J; bases unmatched to any gene: 7. The CDR3 DNA sequence: TGTGCCAGCAGCTTAGATTTGGGGGGGTGGGAGACCCAGTACTTC. Translating it yields CASSLDLGGWETQYF.